One and the same sample provided the 27 T cell receptor beta chains below, sequenced in a study of cytomegalovirus exposure and HLA in healthy donors (dated by TCRdb to the late 2010s). The method behind the library was the immunoSEQ multiplex PCR assay. TCRdb carries this immuneACCESS record with in-frame sequences only. Its versions omit some clonotypes, under half of them owing to an unresolved V gene in the studies checked, with the rest unexplained. The sample records fewer than 120,000 clones, about 92% of which are singletons. The ten largest account for 1.9% of the sample. What was sequenced was PBMCs. Source of these receptors: a woman younger than 35 in good health and CMV-seronegative.

This clone was counted a single time. CDR3 protein: CASRQGFSGNYGYTF. CDR3 in DNA: TGTGCCAGCCGACAGGGGTTCTCGGGTAACTATGGCTACACCTTC. This sequence joins TRBV6-5 and TRBJ1-2, with TRBD1 matching 8 bases. There are 15 residues in the CDR3. The V segment lost 8 bases and the J segment 1 base; nucleotides outside the gene matches: 9. Germline V CDR1 and CDR2: MNHEY, SVGAGI.

This clone has a handful of counts. This chain uses TRBV30 with TRBJ1-2, with 7 bases aligning to TRBD1. CDR3 length equals 13 residues. With V trimmed by 2 bases and J by 8 bases, 8 bases remained unmatched. The germline V gene has CDR1 GTSNPN and CDR2 SVGIG (reference sequence). CDR3 sequence reads: CAWSTGTAGGYTF. The CDR3 nucleotides are TGTGCCTGGAGTACCGGGACAGCAGGAGGCTACACCTTC.

This clone was seen once. The rearrangement joins TRBV9 to TRBJ2-3, with D unclear. The germline V gene encodes CDR1 SGDLS and CDR2 YYNGEE. The CDR3 contains 15 residues. Trimming cost V 0 bases and J 3 bases, with 11 bases left between them. This chain's CDR3 is CASSVALVLTDTQYF. CDR3 nucleotide sequence: TGTGCCAGCAGCGTAGCTTTAGTTCTGACAGATACGCAGTATTTT.

The V call is TRBV30, the J call TRBJ1-1; 9 bases are shared with TRBD1. V gave up 2 bases and J gave up 6 bases; unmatched junction bases: 7. The germline V gene encodes CDR1 GTSNPN and CDR2 SVGIG (reference sequence). The CDR3 covers 14 residues. The CDR3 protein is CAWSMGQGVAEAFF. CDR3 nucleotides: TGTGCCTGGAGTATGGGACAGGGAGTTGCTGAAGCTTTCTTT.

The CDR3 protein is CASSLPRQSYEQYF. The CDR3 DNA reads as TGTGCCAGCAGTTTACCCAGGCAATCCTACGAGCAGTACTTC. The V gene is TRBV28, the J gene TRBJ2-7; D is uncertain. Germline assignment: CDR1 MDHEN and CDR2 SYDVKM. Trimming shortened V by 2 bases and J by 1 base, and 9 bases separated the two germline ends. The CDR3 has 14 residues.

The CDR3 nucleotides are TGCGCCAGCAGTGATAGTGGCCAAGGGGACGAGCAGTACTTC. It is translated as CASSDSGQGDEQYF. The chain uses TRBV10-1 and TRBJ2-7; perhaps TRBD1 as D (5 bases). The CDR3 totals 14 residues. Germline V CDR1 and CDR2: WNHNN, SYGVQD (reference sequence). Deletions cut 3 bases from V and 5 bases from J, with 14 bases between.

The J gene is TRBJ1-5, the V gene TRBV28; D is perhaps TRBD1 (6 bases). The germline V gene encodes CDR1 MDHEN and CDR2 SYDVKM. Trimming removed 6 bases from V and 6 bases from J, with 18 bases in between. The CDR3 length is 15 residues. The CDR3 DNA reads TGTGCCAGCAGGAATACAGGGCCTACTCGTCAGCCCCAGCATTTT. Translated, it gives CASRNTGPTRQPQHF.

The CDR3 nucleotides are TGTGCCAGCAAAGGCCCCGGGACAGGGGGCGGCTATGGCTACACCTTC. Residues: CASKGPGTGGGYGYTF. The rearrangement joins TRBV25-1 to TRBJ1-2, with 12 bases identical to TRBD1. CDR3 length: 16 residues. Trimming removed 7 bases from V and 4 bases from J; junction bases left unmatched: 10. Germline lookup yields CDR1 MGHDK and CDR2 SYGVNS.

CDR3 sequence: CASSPSRLALRTDTQYF. The CDR3 coding sequence is TGCGCCAGCAGCCCTTCAAGACTCGCCCTACGCACAGATACGCAGTATTTT. The chain has TRBV4-3 and TRBJ2-3; D is ambiguous. Germline V CDR1 and CDR2: LGHNA, YSLEER. The CDR3 is 17 amino acids. Deletions cut 4 bases from V and 1 base from J, with 18 bases between.

V usage is TRBV7-2 and J usage is TRBJ1-1; D remains unclear. CDR3 size: 13 residues. Germline V gene sequence: CDR1 SGHTA, CDR2 FQGNSA. V lost 5 bases and J 0 bases, leaving 7 bases between the germline ends. In DNA, the CDR3 is TGTGCCAGCAGCCCCTCTATGAACACTGAAGCTTTCTTT. This codes for CASSPSMNTEAFF. The full variable domain, rest sourced from reference TRBV7-2 and TRBJ1-1, is GAGVSQSPSNKVTEKGKDVELRCDPISGHTALYWYRQSLGQGLEFLIYFQGNSAPDKSGLPSDRFSAERTGGSVSTLTIQRTQQEDSAVYLCASSPSMNTEAFFGQGTRLTVV.

The V gene is TRBV28, the J gene TRBJ2-7; D gene uncertain. V lost 5 bases and J lost 1, with 3 bases in between. Germline values: CDR1 MDHEN, CDR2 SYDVKM. CDR3 length: 11 amino acids. The CDR3 bases are TGTGCCAGCAGTCGGTCCTACGAGCAGTACTTC. It codes for CASSRSYEQYF.

The chain recombines TRBV6-6 with TRBJ2-7; 8 bases are shared with TRBD1. The CDR3 is made up of 15 amino acids. The V gene end was trimmed by 6 bases and the J gene end by 4 bases; junction bases not matched to a gene: 11. Germline loops: CDR1 MNHNY, CDR2 SVGAGI (reference sequence). The CDR3 loop is CASRQGALTKYEQYF. The CDR3 nucleotides read TGTGCCAGCAGGCAGGGGGCTCTTACAAAGTACGAGCAGTACTTC.

The sample holds one count of this clone. V gene TRBV6-6 combines with J gene TRBJ2-6, with a tentative D call TRBD1 (5 bases). Trimming shortened V by 6 bases and J by 0 bases, and 12 bases separated the two germline ends. Germline lookup yields CDR1 MNHNY and CDR2 SVGAGI (reference sequence). The CDR3 is made up of 16 amino acids. The CDR3 here is CASRTPRDSGANVLTF. The CDR3 DNA sequence: TGTGCCAGCAGAACACCCAGGGACTCTGGGGCCAACGTCCTGACTTTC.

V gene TRBV11-2 combines with J gene TRBJ2-7; D is perhaps TRBD2 (6 bases). The germline V gene encodes CDR1 SGHAT and CDR2 FQNNGV. CDR3 length equals 14 residues. The V end lost 3 bases, the J end lost 3 bases, and 12 bases lay between the germline ends. The CDR3 loop is CASSLTGVNYEQYF. For the CDR3, the DNA is TGTGCCAGCAGCTTGACGGGAGTTAACTACGAGCAGTACTTC. Full variable domain (missing parts from reference TRBV11-2 and TRBJ2-7): EAGVAQSPRYKIIEKRQSVAFWCNPISGHATLYWYQQILGQGPKLLIQFQNNGVVDDSQLPKDRFSAERLKGVDSTLKIQPAKLEDSAVYLCASSLTGVNYEQYFGPGTRLTVT.

CDR3 DNA sequence: TGTGCCAGCAGTGATTTGACAGGGGCATCCTACGAGCAGTACTTC. Amino acids: CASSDLTGASYEQYF. The J gene is TRBJ2-7, the V gene TRBV2; 8 bases match TRBD1. CDR3 length: 15 residues. J lost 1 base, V lost 3 bases, and 5 bases had no gene match. Looked up from germline, CDR1 is SNHLY and CDR2 is FYNNEI.

The chain combines TRBV6-1 with TRBJ2-5; possible D gene TRBD1, 5 bases. The ends were cut back, 3 bases at V and 5 bases at J, with 10 bases in the middle. The CDR3 covers 13 residues. Germline CDR1 and CDR2: MNHNS and SASEGT. The CDR3 here is CASSDLRGETQYF. The CDR3 DNA reads TGTGCCAGCAGTGACTTAAGGGGCGAGACCCAGTACTTC.

The genes are TRBV30 and TRBJ2-5; D unclear. CDR1 GTSNPN and CDR2 SVGIG come from the germline V gene (reference sequence). V was pared by 3 bases and J by 0 bases, with 11 bases between. CDR3 length: 14 amino acids. The CDR3 loop reads CAWRPPGNQETQYF. DNA of the CDR3: TGTGCCTGGAGACCGCCCGGTAACCAAGAGACCCAGTACTTC.

The CDR3 sequence is CASMKGPATNEKLFF. CDR3 DNA: TGTGCCAGTATGAAGGGGCCAGCAACTAATGAAAAACTGTTTTTT. The chain joins TRBV19 to TRBJ1-4; weak D call: TRBD1 (5 bases). There are 15 residues in the CDR3. The germline V gene encodes CDR1 LNHDA and CDR2 SQIVND (reference sequence). Trimming took 7 bases from V and 0 from J, leaving 12 bases between them.

The V and J genes are TRBV5-1 and TRBJ2-6, with D unresolved. This CDR3 is 16 amino acids long. The germline CDR1 and CDR2 sequences are SGHRS and YFSETQ. The germline V and J ends were trimmed by 0 bases and 0 bases, with 7 bases remaining between them. The CDR3 spells CASSLVEFSGANVLTF. CDR3 coding DNA: TGCGCCAGCAGCTTGGTAGAATTCTCTGGGGCCAACGTCCTGACTTTC.

This chain uses TRBV7-2 with TRBJ2-1; TRBD2 aligns across 12 bases. V trimming: 4 bases; J trimming: 3 bases; junction bases outside the gene matches: 7. The CDR3 consists of 17 residues. The V gene's germline CDR1 is SGHTA and CDR2 FQGNSA. The CDR3 nucleotides are TGTGCCAGCAGCTCGACAACTAGCGGGAGGAACTACAATGAGCAGTTCTTC. Protein: CASSSTTSGRNYNEQFF.

The chain carries TRBV7-2 and TRBJ1-5; D perhaps matches TRBD1 (5 bases). The CDR3 length is 17 residues. V was cut by 5 bases and J by 5 bases, with 22 bases left in between. In germline, CDR1 is SGHTA, CDR2 FQGNSA. CDR3 DNA: TGTGCCAGCAGCCCCTCCCCACAGGCTTACCATGATCAGCCCCAGCATTTT. Protein: CASSPSPQAYHDQPQHF.

V gene TRBV30 combines with J gene TRBJ1-1; D unclear. CDR1 and CDR2 (germline): GTSNPN, SVGIG (reference sequence). Trimming stripped 2 bases from V and 2 bases from J, with 6 bases between. The CDR3 contains 12 residues. The CDR3 here is CAWSSTNTEAFF. CDR3 coding DNA: TGTGCCTGGAGTAGTACTAACACTGAAGCTTTCTTT.

This sequence joins TRBV6-5 and TRBJ2-7, with D unclear. The CDR3 runs to 12 residues. Germline values: CDR1 MNHEY, CDR2 SVGAGI. The V end was cut by 5 bases, the J end by 0 bases, with 5 bases between. The CDR3 loop reads CASSLSSYEQYF. The CDR3 coding sequence is TGTGCCAGCAGTCTCAGCTCCTACGAGCAGTACTTC.

The J gene is TRBJ1-4, the V gene TRBV7-9, with D unclear. V shed 4 bases and J shed 3 bases, with 12 bases lying between them. CDR3 size: 15 residues. Germline values: CDR1 SEHNR, CDR2 FQNEAQ (reference sequence). This CDR3 reads CASSWRGPANEKLFF. CDR3 coding DNA: TGTGCCAGCAGCTGGCGCGGCCCGGCTAATGAAAAACTGTTTTTT. Looking up the rest from reference TRBV7-9 and TRBJ1-4 gives the full variable domain: DTGVSQNPRHKITKRGQNVTFRCDPISEHNRLYWYRQTLGQGPEFLTYFQNEAQLEKSRLLSDRFSAERPKGSFSTLEIQRTEQGDSAMYLCASSWRGPANEKLFFGSGTQLSVL.

The chain has TRBV4-3 and TRBJ1-1; no clear D. The V gene lost 4 bases and the J gene lost 0 bases, with 6 bases spanning the gap. In germline, CDR1 is LGHNA, CDR2 YSLEER. CDR3 size: 13 residues. CDR3 bases: TGCGCCAGCAGCCCCACACTGAACACTGAAGCTTTCTTT. Translated: CASSPTLNTEAFF.

The gene calls are TRBV2 and TRBJ1-4; the D gene is possibly TRBD1 (6 bases). The CDR3 has 15 residues. V was trimmed by 6 bases and J by 7 bases, leaving 18 bases between them. Germline loops: CDR1 SNHLY, CDR2 FYNNEI. Here the CDR3 reads CASSEPGHRGEKLFF. The CDR3 nucleotides read TGTGCCAGCAGCGAACCGGGACATCGGGGTGAAAAACTGTTTTTT.

The rearrangement joins TRBV27 to TRBJ1-5, with D maybe TRBD1 (5 bases). Germline V gene sequence: CDR1 MNHEY, CDR2 SMNVEV (reference sequence). The CDR3 length is 16 residues. Trimming removed 5 bases from V and 0 bases from J, with 14 bases in between. Here the CDR3 DNA reads TGTGCCAGCAGTCCCCGACAGTCTTATAGCAATCAGCCCCAGCATTTT. It specifies CASSPRQSYSNQPQHF.